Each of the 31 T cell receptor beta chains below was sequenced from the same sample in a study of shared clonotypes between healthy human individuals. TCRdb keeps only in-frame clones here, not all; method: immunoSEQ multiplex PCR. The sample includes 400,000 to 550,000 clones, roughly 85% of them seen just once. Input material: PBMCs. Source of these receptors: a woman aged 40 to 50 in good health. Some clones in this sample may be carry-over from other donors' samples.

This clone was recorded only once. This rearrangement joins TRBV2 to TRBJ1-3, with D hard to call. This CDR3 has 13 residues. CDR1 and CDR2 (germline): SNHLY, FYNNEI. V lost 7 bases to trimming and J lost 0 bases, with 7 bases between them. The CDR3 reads CASKYFSGNTIYF. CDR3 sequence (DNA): TGTGCCAGCAAGTATTTCTCTGGAAACACCATATATTTT.

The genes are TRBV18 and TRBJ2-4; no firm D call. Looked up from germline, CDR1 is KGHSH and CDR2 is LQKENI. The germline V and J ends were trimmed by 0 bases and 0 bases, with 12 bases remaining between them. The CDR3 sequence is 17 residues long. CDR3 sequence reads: CASSPPILARAKNIQYF. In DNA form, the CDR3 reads TGTGCCAGCTCACCACCGATCTTGGCGCGAGCCAAAAACATTCAGTACTTC.

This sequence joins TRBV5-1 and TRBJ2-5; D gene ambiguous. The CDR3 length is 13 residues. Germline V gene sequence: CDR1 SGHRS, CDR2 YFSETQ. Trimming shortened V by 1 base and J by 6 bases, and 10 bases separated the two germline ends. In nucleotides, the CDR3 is TGCGCCAGCAGCTTGCACAGTACCCAGACCCAGTACTTC. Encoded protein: CASSLHSTQTQYF.

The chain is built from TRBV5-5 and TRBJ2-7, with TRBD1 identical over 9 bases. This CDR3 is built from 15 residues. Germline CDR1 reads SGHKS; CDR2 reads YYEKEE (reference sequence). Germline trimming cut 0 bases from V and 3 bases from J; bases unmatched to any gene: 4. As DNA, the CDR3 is TGTGCCAGCAGCTTGGACGGGACAGGGCTCTACGAGCAGTACTTC. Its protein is CASSLDGTGLYEQYF.

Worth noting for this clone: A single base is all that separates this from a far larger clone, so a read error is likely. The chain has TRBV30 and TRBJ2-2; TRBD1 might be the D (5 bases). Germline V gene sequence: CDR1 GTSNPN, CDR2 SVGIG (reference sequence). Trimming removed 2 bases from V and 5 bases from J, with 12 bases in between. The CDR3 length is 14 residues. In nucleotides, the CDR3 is TGTGCCTGGAGTAGGGGATGTGGGACCGGGGAGCTGTTTTTT. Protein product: CAWSRGCGTGELFF.

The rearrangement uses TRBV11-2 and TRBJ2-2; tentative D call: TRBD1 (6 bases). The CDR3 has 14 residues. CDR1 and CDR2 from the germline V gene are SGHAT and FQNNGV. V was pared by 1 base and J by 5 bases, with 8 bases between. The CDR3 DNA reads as TGTGCCAGCAGCTTAGCCCAGGGGACCGGGGAGCTGTTTTTT. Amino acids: CASSLAQGTGELFF.

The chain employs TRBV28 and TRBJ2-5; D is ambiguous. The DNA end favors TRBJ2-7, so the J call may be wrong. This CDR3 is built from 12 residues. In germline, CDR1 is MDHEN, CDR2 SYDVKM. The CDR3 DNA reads TGTGCCAGCAGTTTAGCGGCCTACGAGCAGTACTTC. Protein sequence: CASSLAAYEQYF.

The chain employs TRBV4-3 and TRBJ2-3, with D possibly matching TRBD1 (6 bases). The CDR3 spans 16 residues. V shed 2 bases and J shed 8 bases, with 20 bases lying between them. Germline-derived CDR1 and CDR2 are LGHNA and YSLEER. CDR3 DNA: TGCGCCAGCAGCCAACTCACAGGGCCCAGTGGGGGTACGCAGTATTTT. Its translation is CASSQLTGPSGGTQYF.

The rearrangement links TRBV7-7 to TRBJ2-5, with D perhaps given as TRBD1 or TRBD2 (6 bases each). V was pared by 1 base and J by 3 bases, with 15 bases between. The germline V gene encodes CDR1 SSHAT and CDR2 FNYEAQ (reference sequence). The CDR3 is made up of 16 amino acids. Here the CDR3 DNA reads TGTGCCAGCAGCTTAGGGCCCGGGGGCGTAAAAGAGACCCAGTACTTC. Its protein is CASSLGPGGVKETQYF.

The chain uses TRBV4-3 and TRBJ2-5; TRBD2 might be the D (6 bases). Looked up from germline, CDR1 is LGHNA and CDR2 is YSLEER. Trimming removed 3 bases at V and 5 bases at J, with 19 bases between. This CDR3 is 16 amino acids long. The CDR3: CASSHGSLAAGETQYF. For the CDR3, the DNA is TGCGCCAGCAGCCACGGTTCTTTAGCGGCCGGGGAGACCCAGTACTTC.

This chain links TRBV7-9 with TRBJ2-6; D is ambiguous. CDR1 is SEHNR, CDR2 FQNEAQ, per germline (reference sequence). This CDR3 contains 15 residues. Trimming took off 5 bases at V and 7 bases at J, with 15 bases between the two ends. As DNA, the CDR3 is TGTGCCAGCAGCCCCGACGCGGTCGACGCCAACGTCCTGACTTTC. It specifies CASSPDAVDANVLTF.

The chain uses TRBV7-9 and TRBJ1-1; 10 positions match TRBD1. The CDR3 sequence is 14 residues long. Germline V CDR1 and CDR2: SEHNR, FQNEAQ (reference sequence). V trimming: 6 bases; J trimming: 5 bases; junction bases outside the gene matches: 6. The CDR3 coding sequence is TGTGCCAGCAGTCGAGACAGGGGGCTTACTGAAGCTTTCTTT. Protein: CASSRDRGLTEAFF.

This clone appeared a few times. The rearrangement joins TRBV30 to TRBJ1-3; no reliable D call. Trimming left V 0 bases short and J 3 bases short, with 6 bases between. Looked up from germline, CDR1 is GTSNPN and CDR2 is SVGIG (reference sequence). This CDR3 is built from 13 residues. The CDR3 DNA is TGTGCCTGGAGTGTCACCCTTGGAAACACCATATATTTT. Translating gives CAWSVTLGNTIYF.

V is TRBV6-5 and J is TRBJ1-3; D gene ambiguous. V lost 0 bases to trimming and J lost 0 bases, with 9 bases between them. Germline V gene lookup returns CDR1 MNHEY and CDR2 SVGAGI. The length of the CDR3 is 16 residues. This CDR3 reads CASSYSELSSGNTIYF. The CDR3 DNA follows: TGTGCCAGCAGTTACTCAGAGCTGTCCTCTGGAAACACCATATATTTT.

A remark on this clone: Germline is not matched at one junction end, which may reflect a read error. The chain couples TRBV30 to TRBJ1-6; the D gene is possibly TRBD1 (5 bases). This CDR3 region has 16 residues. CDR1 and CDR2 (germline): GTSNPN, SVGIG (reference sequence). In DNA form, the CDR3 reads TGTGCCTGGAGTCCTCTAGACAGCTTCTATAATCCACCCCTCCACTTT. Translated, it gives CAWSPLDSFYNPPLHF.

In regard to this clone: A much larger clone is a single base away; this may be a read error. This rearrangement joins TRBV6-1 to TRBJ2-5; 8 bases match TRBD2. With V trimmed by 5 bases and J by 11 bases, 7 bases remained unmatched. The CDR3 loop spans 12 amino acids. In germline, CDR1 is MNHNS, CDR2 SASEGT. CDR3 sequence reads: CASSTLAGEQYF. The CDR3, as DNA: TGTGCCAGCAGTACGCTAGCGGGTGAGCAGTACTTC.

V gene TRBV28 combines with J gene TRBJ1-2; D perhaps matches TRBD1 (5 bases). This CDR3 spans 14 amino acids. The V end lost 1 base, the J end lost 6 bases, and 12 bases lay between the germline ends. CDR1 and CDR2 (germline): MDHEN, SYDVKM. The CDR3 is CASSLSGGGDGYTF. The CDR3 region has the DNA TGTGCCAGCAGTTTATCCGGGGGAGGGGATGGCTACACCTTC.

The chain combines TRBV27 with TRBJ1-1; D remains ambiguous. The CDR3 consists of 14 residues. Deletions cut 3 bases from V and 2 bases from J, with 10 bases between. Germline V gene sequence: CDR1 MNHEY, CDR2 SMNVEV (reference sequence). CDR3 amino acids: CASSLWGINTEAFF. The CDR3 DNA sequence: TGTGCCAGCAGTTTGTGGGGAATTAACACTGAAGCTTTCTTT.

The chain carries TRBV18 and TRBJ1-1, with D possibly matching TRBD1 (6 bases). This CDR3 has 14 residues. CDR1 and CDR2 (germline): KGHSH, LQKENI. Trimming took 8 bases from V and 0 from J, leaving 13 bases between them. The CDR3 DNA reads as TGTGCCAGCCAGGGGACCAACATGAACACTGAAGCTTTCTTT. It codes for CASQGTNMNTEAFF.

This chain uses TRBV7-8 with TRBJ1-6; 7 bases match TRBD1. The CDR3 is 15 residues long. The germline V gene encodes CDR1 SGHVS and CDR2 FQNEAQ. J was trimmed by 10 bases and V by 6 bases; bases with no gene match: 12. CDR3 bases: TGTGCCAGCAGAACTACAGGGGAATTAGGGTCACCCCTCCACTTT. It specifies CASRTTGELGSPLHF.

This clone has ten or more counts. CDR3 protein: CASQRGSYEQYF. The CDR3 DNA reads as TGTGCCAGCCAGCGGGGCTCCTACGAGCAGTACTTC. This chain links TRBV2 with TRBJ2-5, with 7 bases that match TRBD2. The assigned J gene may be wrong: the sequence end matches TRBJ2-7 better. The CDR3 runs 12 residues. CDR1 is SNHLY and CDR2 is FYNNEI in the germline V gene.

The CDR3 loop reads CASSPTGAWDEQFF. The CDR3 nucleotides read TGTGCCAGCAGCCCGACAGGGGCCTGGGATGAGCAGTTCTTC. This chain connects TRBV7-3 to TRBJ2-1; 8 bases are a match to TRBD1. Germline V lookup: CDR1 SGHTA, CDR2 FQGTGA. The V gene end was trimmed by 5 bases and the J gene end by 8 bases; junction bases not matched to a gene: 8. This CDR3 spans 14 amino acids.

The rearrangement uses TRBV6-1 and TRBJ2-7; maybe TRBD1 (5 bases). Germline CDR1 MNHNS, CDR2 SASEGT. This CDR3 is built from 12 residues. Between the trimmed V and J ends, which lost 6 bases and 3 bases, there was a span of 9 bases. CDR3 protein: CASRDTIYEQYF. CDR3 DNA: TGTGCCAGCAGGGACACTATCTACGAGCAGTACTTC.

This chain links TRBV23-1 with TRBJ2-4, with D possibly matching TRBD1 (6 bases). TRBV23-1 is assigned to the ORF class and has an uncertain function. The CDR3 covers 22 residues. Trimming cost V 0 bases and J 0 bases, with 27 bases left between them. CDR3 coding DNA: TGCGCCAGCAGTCAATCGATGGGGCCCGGGACAAACATTATGCTAGCCAAAAACATTCAGTACTTC. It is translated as CASSQSMGPGTNIMLAKNIQYF.

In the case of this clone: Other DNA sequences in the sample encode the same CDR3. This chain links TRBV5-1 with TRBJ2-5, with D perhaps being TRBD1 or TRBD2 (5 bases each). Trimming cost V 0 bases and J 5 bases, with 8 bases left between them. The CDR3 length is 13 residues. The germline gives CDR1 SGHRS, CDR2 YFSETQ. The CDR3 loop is CASSLAGTETQYF. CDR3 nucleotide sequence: TGCGCCAGCAGCTTGGCCGGGACCGAGACCCAGTACTTC.

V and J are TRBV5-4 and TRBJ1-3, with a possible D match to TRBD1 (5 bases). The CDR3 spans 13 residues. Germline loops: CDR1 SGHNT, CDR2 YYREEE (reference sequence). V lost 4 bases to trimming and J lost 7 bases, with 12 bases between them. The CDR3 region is CASSRGTDNTIYF. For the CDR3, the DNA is TGTGCCAGCAGCCGCGGGACTGATAACACCATATATTTT.

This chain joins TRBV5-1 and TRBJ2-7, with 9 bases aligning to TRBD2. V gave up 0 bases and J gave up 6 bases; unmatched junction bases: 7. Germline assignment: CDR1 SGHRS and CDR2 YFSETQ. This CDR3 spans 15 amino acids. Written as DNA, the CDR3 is TGCGCCAGCAGCTTGGAACCTAGCGGGAATCCCGAGCAGTACTTC. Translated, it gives CASSLEPSGNPEQYF.

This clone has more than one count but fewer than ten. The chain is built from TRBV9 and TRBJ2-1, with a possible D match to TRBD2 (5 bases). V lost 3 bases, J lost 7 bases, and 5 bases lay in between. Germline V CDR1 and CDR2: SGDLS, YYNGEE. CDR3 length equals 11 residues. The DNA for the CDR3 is TGTGCCAGCAGCGCGGGAAATGAGCAGTTCTTC. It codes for CASSAGNEQFF.

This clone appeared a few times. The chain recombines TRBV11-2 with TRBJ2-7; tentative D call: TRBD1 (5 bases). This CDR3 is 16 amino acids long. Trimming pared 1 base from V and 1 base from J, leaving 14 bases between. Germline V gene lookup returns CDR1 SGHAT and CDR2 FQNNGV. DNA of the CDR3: TGTGCCAGCAGCTTAGCCTATCAGGGCGGTTCCTACGAGCAGTACTTC. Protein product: CASSLAYQGGSYEQYF. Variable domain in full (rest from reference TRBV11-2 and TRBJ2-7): EAGVAQSPRYKIIEKRQSVAFWCNPISGHATLYWYQQILGQGPKLLIQFQNNGVVDDSQLPKDRFSAERLKGVDSTLKIQPAKLEDSAVYLCASSLAYQGGSYEQYFGPGTRLTVT.

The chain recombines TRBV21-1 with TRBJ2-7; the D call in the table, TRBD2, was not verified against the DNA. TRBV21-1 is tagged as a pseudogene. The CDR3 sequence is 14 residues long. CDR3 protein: CASSGMGGSHEQYF. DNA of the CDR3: TGTGCCAGCAGCGGAATGGGGGGGTCCCACGAGCAGTACTTC.

CDR3 loop: CASSKGQGNNQPQHF. The CDR3 DNA reads TGTGCCAGTAGTAAGGGACAGGGGAACAATCAGCCCCAGCATTTT. This rearrangement joins TRBV19 to TRBJ1-5, with 10 nucleotides matching TRBD1. This CDR3 has 15 amino acids. CDR1 and CDR2 from the germline V gene are LNHDA and SQIVND (reference sequence). Trimming removed 4 bases from V and 3 bases from J; junction bases left unmatched: 3.